This TCR beta chain was identified during a study of control samples from healthy donors and cancer patients. The CDR3 runs to 16 residues. V gave up 4 bases and J gave up 6 bases, with 23 bases separating them. Germline V gene lookup returns CDR1 SGHRS and CDR2 YFSETQ. Repertoires were generated with immunoSEQ multiplex PCR, while TCRdb's copy carries only in-frame clones and drops some. The sample contains about 55,000 clones, roughly 88% of which appear only once. The TCR originated in a man aged 45-65 years in good health. Source material: blood. The chain uses TRBV5-1 and TRBJ2-7; D tentatively fits TRBD1 or TRBD2 (5 bases each). The CDR3 spells CASSGTGTQFGSEQYF. CDR3 nucleotides: TGCGCCAGCAGCGGCACCGGGACCCAATTCGGTAGCGAGCAGTACTTC.